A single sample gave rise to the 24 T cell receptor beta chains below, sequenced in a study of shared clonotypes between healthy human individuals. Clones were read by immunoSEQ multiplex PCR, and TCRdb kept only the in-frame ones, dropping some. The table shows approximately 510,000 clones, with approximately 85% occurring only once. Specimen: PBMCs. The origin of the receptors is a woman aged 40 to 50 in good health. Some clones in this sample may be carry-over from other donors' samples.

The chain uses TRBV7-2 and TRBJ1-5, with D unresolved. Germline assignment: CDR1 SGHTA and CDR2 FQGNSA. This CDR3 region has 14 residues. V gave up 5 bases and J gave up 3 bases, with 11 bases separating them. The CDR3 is CASSPRSYNQPQHF. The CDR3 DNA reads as TGTGCCAGCAGCCCTAGGAGTTACAATCAGCCCCAGCATTTT. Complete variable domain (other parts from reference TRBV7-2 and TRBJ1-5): GAGVSQSPSNKVTEKGKDVELRCDPISGHTALYWYRQSLGQGLEFLIYFQGNSAPDKSGLPSDRFSAERTGGSVSTLTIQRTQQEDSAVYLCASSPRSYNQPQHFGDGTRLSIL.

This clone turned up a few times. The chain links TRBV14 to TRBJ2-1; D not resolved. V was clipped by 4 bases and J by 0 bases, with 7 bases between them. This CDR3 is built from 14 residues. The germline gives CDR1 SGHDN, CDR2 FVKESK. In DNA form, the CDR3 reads TGTGCCAGCAGCCTAAGACTCTCCTACAATGAGCAGTTCTTC. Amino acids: CASSLRLSYNEQFF. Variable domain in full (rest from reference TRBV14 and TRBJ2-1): EAGVTQFPSHSVIEKGQTVTLRCDPISGHDNLYWYRRVMGKEIKFLLHFVKESKQDESGMPNNRFLAERTGGTYSTLKVQPAELEDSGVYFCASSLRLSYNEQFFGPGTRLTVL.

The CDR3 region has the DNA TGTGCCAGCAGTCCTACAGGGGATGGGACTGAAGCTTTCTTT. Translating gives CASSPTGDGTEAFF. V and J are TRBV6-1 and TRBJ1-1; 7 bases match TRBD1. The CDR3 loop spans 14 amino acids. The germline V gene has CDR1 MNHNS and CDR2 SASEGT. With V trimmed by 5 bases and J by 5 bases, 8 bases remained unmatched.

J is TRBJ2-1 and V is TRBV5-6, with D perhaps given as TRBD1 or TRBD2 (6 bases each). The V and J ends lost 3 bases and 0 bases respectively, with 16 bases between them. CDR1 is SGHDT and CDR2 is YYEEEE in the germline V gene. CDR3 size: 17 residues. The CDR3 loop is CASSWVTRGLSYNEQFF. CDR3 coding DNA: TGTGCCAGCAGCTGGGTCACACGGGGGCTCTCCTACAATGAGCAGTTCTTC.

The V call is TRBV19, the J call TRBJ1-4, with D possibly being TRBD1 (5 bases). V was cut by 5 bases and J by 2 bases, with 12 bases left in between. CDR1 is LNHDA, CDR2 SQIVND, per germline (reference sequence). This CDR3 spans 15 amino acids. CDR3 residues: CASSPVRVTNEKLFF. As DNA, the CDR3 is TGTGCCAGTAGTCCGGTCAGGGTCACTAATGAAAAACTGTTTTTT.

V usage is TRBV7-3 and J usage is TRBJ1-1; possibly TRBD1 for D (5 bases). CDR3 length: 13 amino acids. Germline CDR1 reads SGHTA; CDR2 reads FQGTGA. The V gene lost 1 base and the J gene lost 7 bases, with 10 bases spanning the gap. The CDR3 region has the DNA TGTGCCAGCAGCTTAAACACAGGAAATGAAGCTTTCTTT. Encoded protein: CASSLNTGNEAFF.

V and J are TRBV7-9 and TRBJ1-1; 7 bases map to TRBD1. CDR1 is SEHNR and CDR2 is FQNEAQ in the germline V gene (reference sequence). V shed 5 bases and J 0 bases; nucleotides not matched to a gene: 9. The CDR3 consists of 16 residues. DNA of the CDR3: TGTGCCAGCAGCCTTTCCGGGACAGCTATGAACACTGAAGCTTTCTTT. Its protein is CASSLSGTAMNTEAFF.

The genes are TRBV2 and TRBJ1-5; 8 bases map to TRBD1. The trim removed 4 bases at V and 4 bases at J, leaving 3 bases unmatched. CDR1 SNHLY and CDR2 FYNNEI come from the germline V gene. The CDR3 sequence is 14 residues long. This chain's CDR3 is CASSGQGRNQPQHF. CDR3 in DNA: TGTGCCAGCAGTGGACAGGGGAGGAATCAGCCCCAGCATTTT.

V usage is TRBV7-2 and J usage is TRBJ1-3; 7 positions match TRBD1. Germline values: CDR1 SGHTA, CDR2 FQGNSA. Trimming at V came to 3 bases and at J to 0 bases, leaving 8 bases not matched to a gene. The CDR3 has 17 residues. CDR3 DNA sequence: TGTGCCAGCAGCTTGGGGCAGGGGGGATACTCTGGAAACACCATATATTTT. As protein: CASSLGQGGYSGNTIYF.

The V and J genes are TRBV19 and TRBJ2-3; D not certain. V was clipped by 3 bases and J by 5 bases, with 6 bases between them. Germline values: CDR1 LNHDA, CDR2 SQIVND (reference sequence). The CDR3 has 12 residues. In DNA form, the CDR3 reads TGTGCCAGTAGTATGCGCGGAGATACGCAGTATTTT. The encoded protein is CASSMRGDTQYF.

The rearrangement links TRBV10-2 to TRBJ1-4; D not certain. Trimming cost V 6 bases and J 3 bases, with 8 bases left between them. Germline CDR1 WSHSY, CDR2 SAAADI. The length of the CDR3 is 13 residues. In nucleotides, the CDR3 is TGCGCCAGCAGATACACATCTAATGAAAAACTGTTTTTT. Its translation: CASRYTSNEKLFF.

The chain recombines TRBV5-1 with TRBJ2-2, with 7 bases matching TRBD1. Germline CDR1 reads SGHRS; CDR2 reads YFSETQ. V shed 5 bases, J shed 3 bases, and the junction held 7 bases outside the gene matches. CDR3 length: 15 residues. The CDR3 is CASSHGTVYTGELFF. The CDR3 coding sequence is TGCGCCAGCAGTCACGGGACAGTTTACACCGGGGAGCTGTTTTTT.

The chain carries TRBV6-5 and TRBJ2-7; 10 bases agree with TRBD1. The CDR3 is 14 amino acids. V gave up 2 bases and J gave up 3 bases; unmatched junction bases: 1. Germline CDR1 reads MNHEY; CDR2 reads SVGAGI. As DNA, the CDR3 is TGTGCCAGCAGTTACGGGACAGGGGACTACGAGCAGTACTTC. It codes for CASSYGTGDYEQYF.

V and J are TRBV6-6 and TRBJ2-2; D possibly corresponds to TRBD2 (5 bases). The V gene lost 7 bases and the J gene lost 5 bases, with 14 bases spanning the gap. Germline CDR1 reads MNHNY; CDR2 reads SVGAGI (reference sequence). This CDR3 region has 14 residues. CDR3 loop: CASTILGGTGELFF. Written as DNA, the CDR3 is TGTGCCAGCACCATACTGGGCGGGACCGGGGAGCTGTTTTTT.

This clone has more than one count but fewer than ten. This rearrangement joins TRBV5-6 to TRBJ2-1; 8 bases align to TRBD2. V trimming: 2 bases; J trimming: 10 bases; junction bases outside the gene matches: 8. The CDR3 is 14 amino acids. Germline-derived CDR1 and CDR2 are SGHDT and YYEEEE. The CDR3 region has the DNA TGTGCCAGCAGCTTACTAGCGGCCACGCGGGAGCAGTTCTTC. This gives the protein CASSLLAATREQFF.

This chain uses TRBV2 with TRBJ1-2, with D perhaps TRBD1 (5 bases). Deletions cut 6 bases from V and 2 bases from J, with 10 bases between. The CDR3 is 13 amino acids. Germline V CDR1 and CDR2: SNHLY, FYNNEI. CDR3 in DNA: TGTGCCAGCAGCAACCGGGACAACTATGGCTACACCTTC. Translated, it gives CASSNRDNYGYTF.

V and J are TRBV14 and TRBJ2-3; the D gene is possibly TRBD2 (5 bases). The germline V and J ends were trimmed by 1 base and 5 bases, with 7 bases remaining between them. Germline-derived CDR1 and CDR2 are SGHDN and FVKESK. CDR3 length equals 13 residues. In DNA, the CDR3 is TGTGCCAGCAGCCAAGGGGAGCTAGATACGCAGTATTTT. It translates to CASSQGELDTQYF.

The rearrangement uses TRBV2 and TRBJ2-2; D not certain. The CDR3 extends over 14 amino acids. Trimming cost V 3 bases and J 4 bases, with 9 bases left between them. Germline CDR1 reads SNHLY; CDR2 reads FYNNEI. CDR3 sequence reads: CASSDSGGTGELFF. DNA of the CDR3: TGTGCCAGCAGTGATTCGGGTGGCACCGGGGAGCTGTTTTTT.

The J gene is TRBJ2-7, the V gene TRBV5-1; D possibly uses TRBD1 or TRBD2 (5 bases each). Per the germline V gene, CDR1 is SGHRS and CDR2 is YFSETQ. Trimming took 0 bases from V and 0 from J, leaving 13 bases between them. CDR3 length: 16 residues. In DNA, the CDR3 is TGCGCCAGCAGCTTGGGAGGGACCCAGAGCTCCTACGAGCAGTACTTC. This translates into CASSLGGTQSSYEQYF.

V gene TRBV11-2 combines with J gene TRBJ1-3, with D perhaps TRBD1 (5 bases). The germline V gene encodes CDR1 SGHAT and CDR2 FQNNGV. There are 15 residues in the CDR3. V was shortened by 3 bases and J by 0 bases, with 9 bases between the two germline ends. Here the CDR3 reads CASSFGGPSGNTIYF. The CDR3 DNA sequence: TGTGCCAGCAGCTTTGGGGGACCCTCTGGAAACACCATATATTTT.

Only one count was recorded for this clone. CDR3 sequence reads: CASSFGGFNQPQHF. CDR3 in DNA: TGTGCCAGCAGCTTTGGAGGGTTCAATCAGCCCCAGCATTTT. The chain uses TRBV5-6 and TRBJ1-5; D uncertain. V was pared by 2 bases and J by 3 bases, with 9 bases between. Germline values: CDR1 SGHDT, CDR2 YYEEEE. The CDR3 consists of 14 residues.

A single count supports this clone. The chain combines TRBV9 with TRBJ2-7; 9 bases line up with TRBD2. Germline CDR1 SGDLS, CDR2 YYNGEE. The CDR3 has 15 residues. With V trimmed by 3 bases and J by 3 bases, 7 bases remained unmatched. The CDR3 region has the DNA TGTGCCAGCAGCGCAAGCGGGAGGATGGACTACGAGCAGTACTTC. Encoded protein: CASSASGRMDYEQYF. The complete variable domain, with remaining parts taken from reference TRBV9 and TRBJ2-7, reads DSGVTQTPKHLITATGQRVTLRCSPRSGDLSVYWYQQSLDQGLQFLIQYYNGEERAKGNILERFSAQQFPDLHSELNLSSLELGDSALYFCASSASGRMDYEQYFGPGTRLTVT.

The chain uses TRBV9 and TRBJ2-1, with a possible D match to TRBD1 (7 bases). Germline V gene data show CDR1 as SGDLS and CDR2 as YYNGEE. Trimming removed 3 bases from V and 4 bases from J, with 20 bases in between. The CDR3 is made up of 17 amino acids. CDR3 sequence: CASSATGLRETYNEQFF. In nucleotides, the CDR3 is TGTGCCAGCAGCGCGACAGGGTTGCGGGAAACGTACAATGAGCAGTTCTTC.

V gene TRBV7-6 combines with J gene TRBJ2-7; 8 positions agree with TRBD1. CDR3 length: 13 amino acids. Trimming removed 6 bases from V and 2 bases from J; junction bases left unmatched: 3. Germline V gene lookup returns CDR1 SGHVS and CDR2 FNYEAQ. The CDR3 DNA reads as TGTGCCAGCAGTCGGGACAGGACCTACGAGCAGTACTTC. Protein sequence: CASSRDRTYEQYF.